This record concerns one TCR beta chain sequence. This entry belongs to a study of blood T cell repertoires in COVID-19. For the study at large: Donors in the United States, Italy and Spain gave samples during acute or convalescent COVID-19.

TCRdb's copy holds only in-frame clones and misses some; the assay was immunoSEQ multiplex PCR. In the table there are 25,000 to 30,000 clones, around 82% of which are singletons. Germline V CDR1 and CDR2: KGHSH, LQKENI. V trimming: 4 bases; J trimming: 5 bases; junction bases outside the gene matches: 9. The CDR3 covers 15 residues. The chain joins TRBV18 to TRBJ1-1; TRBD1 matches 8 bases. Material: peripheral blood. The receptor comes from a man aged 80 or over with active or convalescent COVID-19. The CDR3: CASSHTGQGGTEAFF. CDR3 nucleotides: TGTGCCAGCTCACATACTGGACAGGGAGGGACTGAAGCTTTCTTT.